This T cell receptor beta chain originates from a study of blood T cell repertoires in COVID-19. Overall study: Acute-phase and convalescent COVID-19 samples originated in the United States, Italy and Spain. T cells, B-cell-depleted T cells, or PBMCs supplied cDNA or gDNA.

Per the study methods: Amplification with reference gene primers provided the estimates of nucleated cell counts. Repertoires were generated with immunoSEQ multiplex PCR, while TCRdb's copy carries only in-frame clones and drops some. V, J and clone size are taken as reported in that table, and D and trimming were inferred from the DNA itself. The table lists about 240,000 clones, around 90% of them singletons. This clone was seen once. The sequenced sample was peripheral blood. The TCR comes from a man between 60 and 75 years old who had recovered from COVID-19.

CDR3 nucleotides: TGTGCCAGCAGTTTCTATAGTGAGCAGTTCTTC. Translating it yields CASSFYSEQFF. The rearrangement joins TRBV12-3 or TRBV12-4 to TRBJ2-1; no reliable D call. CDR3 length: 11 amino acids. V lost 3 bases to trimming and J lost 9 bases, with 6 bases between them.